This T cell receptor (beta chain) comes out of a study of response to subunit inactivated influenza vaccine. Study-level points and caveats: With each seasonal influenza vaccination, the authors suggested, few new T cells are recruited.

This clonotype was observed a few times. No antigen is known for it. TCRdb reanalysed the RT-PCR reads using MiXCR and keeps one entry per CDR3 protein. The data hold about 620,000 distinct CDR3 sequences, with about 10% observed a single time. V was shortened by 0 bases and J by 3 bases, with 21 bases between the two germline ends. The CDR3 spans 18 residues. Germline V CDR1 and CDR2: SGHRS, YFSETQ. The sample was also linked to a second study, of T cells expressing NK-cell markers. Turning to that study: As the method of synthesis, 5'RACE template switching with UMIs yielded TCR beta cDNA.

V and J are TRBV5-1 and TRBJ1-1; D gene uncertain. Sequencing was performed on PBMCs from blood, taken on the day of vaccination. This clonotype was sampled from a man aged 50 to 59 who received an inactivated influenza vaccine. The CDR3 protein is CASSLVRDGVSEDTEAFF. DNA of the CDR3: TGCGCCAGCAGCTTGGTGAGGGATGGAGTTTCTGAGGACACTGAAGCTTTCTTT. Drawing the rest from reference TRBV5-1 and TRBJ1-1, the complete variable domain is KAGVTQTPRYLIKTRGQQVTLSCSPISGHRSVSWYQQTPGQGLQFLFEYFSETQRNKGNFPGRFSGRQFSNSRSEMNVSTLELGDSALYLCASSLVRDGVSEDTEAFFGQGTRLTVV.